This paragraph covers one T cell receptor beta chain sequence. The antigen remains undetermined. The CDR3 runs to 13 residues. Germline V gene data show CDR1 as SQVTM and CDR2 as ANQGSEA. With 7 bases removed from V and 3 bases from J, the gap between germline ends came to 15 bases. This entry belongs to a study of Tregs in tolerant kidney transplant recipients. General study findings and limits: This study did not directly address biological reproducibility. Tolerant patients' donor-specific Tregs expanded beyond overall Tregs, suggesting antigen-driven growth.

Profiled with immunoSEQ multiplex PCR; TCRdb holds only in-frame clones, not every one. This repertoire shows roughly 66,000 clones, more than 90% found once; its top ten account for approximately 11%. V usage is TRBV29-1 and J usage is TRBJ1-2, with unresolved D. The source was CD8+ T cells from blood, collected before the transplant. This TCR came from a human donor who received a combined kidney and bone marrow transplant. The CDR3 nucleotides read TGCAGCGCTGAGTCCGGGAACGACTATGGCTACACCTTC. Translating it yields CSAESGNDYGYTF.